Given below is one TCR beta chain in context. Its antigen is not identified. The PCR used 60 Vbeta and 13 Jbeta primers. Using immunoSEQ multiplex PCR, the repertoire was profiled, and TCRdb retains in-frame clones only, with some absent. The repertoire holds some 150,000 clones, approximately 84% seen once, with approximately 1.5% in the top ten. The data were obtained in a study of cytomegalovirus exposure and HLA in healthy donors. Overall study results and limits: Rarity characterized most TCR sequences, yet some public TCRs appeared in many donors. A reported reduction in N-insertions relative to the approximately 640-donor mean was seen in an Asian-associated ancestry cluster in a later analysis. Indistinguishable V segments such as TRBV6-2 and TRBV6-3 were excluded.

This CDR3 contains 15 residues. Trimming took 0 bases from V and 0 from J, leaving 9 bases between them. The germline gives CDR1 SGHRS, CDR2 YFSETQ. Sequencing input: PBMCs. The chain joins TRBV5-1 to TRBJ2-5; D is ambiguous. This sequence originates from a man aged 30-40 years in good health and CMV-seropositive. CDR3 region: CASSLVRWYQETQYF. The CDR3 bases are TGCGCCAGCAGCTTGGTCCGGTGGTACCAAGAGACCCAGTACTTC. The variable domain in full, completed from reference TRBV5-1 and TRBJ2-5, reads KAGVTQTPRYLIKTRGQQVTLSCSPISGHRSVSWYQQTPGQGLQFLFEYFSETQRNKGNFPGRFSGRQFSNSRSEMNVSTLELGDSALYLCASSLVRWYQETQYFGPGTRLLVL.